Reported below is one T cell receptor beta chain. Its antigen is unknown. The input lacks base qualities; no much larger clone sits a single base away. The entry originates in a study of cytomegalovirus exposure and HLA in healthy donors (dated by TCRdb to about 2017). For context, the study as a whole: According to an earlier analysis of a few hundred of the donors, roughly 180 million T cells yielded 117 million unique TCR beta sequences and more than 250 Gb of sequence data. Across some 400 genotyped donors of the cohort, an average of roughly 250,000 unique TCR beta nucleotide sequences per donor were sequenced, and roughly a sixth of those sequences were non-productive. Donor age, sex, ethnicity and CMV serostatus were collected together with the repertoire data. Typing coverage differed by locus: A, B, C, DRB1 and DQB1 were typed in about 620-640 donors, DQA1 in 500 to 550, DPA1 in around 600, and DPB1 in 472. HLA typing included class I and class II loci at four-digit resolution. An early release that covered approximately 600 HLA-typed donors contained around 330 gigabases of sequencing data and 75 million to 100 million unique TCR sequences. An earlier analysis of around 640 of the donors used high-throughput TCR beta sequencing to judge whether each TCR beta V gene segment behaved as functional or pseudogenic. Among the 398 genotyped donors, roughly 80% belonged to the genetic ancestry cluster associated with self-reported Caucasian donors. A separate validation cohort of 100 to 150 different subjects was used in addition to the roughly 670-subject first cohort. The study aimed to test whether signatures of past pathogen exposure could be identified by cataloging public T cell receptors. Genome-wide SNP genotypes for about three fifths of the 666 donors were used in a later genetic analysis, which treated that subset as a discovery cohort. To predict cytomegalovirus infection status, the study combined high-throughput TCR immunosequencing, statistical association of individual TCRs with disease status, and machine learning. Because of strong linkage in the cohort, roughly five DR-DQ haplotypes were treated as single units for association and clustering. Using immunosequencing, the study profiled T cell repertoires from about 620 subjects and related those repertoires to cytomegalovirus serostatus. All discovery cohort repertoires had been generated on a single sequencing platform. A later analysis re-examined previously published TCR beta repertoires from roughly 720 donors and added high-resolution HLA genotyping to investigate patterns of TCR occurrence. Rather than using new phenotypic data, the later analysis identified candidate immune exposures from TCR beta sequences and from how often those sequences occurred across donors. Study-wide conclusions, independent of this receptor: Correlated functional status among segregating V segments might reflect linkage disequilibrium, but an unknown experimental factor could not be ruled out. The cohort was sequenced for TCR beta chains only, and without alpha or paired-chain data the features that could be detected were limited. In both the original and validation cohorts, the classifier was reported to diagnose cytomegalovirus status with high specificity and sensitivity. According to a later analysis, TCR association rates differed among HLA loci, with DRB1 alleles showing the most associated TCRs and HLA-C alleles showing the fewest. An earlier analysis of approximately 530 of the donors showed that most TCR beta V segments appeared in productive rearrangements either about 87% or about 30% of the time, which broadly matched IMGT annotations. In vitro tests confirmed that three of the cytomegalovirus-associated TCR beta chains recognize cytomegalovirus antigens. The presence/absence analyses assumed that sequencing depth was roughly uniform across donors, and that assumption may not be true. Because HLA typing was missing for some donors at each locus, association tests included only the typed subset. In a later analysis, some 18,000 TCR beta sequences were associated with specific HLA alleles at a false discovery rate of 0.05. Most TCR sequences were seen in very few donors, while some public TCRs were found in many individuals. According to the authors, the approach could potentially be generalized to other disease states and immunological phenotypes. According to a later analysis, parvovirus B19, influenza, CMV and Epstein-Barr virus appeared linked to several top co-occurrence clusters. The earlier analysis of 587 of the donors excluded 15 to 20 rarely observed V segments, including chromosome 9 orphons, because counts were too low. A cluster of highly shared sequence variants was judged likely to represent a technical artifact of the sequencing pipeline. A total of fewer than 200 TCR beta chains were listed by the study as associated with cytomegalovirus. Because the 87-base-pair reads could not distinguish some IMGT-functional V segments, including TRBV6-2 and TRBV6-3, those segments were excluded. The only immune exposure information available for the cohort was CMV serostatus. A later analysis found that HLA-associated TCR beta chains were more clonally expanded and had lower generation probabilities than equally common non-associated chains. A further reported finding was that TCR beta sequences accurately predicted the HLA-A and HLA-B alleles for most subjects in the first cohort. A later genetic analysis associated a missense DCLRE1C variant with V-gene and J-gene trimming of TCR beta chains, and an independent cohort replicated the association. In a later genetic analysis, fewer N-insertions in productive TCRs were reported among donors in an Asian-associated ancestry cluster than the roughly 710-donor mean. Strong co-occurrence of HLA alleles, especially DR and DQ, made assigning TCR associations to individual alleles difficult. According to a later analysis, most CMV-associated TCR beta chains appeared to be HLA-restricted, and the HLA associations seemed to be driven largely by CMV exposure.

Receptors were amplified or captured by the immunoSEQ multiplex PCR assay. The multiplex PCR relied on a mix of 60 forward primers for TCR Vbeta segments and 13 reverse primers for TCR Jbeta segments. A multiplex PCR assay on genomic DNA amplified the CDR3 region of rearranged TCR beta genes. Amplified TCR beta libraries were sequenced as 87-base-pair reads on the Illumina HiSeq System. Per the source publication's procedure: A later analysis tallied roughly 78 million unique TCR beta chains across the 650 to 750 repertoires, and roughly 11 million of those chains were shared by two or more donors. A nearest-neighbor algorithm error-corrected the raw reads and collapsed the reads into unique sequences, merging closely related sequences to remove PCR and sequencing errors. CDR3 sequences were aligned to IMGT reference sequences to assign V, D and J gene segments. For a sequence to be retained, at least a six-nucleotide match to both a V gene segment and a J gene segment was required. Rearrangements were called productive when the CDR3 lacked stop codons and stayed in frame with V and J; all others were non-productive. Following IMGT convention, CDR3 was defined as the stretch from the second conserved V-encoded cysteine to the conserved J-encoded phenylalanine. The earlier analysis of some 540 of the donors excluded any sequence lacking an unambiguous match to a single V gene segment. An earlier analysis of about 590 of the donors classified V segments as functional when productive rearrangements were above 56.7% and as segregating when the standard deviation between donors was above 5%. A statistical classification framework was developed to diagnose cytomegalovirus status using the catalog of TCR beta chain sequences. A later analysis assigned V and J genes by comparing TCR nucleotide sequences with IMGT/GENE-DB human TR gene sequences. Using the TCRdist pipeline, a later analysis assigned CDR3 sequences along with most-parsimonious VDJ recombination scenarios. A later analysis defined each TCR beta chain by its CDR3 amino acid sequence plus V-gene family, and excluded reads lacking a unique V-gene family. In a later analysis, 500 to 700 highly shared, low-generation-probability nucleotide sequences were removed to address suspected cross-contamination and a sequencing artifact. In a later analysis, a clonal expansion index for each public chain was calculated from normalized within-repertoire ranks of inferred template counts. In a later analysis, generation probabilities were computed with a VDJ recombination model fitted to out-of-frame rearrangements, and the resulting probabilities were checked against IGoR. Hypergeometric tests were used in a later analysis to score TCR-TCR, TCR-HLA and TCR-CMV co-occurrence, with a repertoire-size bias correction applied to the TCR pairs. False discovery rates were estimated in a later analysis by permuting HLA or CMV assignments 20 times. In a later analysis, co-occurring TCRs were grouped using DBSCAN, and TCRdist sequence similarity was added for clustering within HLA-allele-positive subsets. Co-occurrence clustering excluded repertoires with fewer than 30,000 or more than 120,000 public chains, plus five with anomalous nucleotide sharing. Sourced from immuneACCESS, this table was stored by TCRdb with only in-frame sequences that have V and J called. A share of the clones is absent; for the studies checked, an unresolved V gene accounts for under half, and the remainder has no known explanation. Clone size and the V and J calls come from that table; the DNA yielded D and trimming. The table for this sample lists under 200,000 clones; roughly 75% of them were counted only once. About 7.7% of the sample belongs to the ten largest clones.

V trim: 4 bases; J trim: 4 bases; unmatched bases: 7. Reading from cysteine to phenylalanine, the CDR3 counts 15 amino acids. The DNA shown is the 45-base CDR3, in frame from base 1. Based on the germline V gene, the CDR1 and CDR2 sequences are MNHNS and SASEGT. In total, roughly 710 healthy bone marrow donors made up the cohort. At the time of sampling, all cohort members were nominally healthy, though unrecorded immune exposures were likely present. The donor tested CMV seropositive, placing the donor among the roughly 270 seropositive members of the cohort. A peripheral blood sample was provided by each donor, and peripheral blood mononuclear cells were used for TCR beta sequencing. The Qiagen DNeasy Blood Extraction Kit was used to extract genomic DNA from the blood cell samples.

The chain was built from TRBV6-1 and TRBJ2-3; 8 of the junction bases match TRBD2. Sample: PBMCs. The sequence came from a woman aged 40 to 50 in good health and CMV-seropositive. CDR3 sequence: CASSGLARGPDTQYF. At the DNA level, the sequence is TGTGCCAGCAGTGGACTAGCGAGAGGGCCAGATACGCAGTATTTT.